This TCR beta chain was obtained from a study of T cells of healthy individuals. In germline, CDR1 is DFQATT, CDR2 SNEGSKA (reference sequence). Between the trimmed V and J ends, which lost 1 base and 0 bases, there was a span of 10 bases. There are 15 residues in the CDR3. TCRdb re-analysed the 5' RACE reads in MiXCR, keeping a single row per CDR3 protein. The sample has around 79,000 distinct CDR3 sequences, roughly 5% seen once. At least ten counts were recorded for this clonotype. The sequence came from a female donor in good health. V is TRBV20-1 and J is TRBJ1-5; possibly TRBD1 for D (6 bases). CDR3 nucleotides: TGCAGTGCTAGAGGGGGGGGCTTTAGCAATCAGCCCCAGCATTTT. Translating gives CSARGGGFSNQPQHF.